This T cell receptor (beta chain) is drawn from a study of identical twins. Study outcomes and limitations: Sequences that were out-of-frame, alpha and twin-shared displayed an excess of low generation probability. Among monozygotic twins, out-of-frame TCR alpha sharing exceeded what models predicted. Fewer insertions were carried by abundant cord blood beta clonotypes, but none was seen in memory repertoires.

As to this clonotype: Its antigen is not identified.

CDR1 is SGHTA and CDR2 is FQGNSA in the germline V gene. The CDR3 contains 15 residues. J was trimmed by 6 bases and V by 1 base; bases with no gene match: 4. TCRdb re-called the 5' RACE reads with MiXCR, one entry per CDR3 protein. The table records some 660,000 distinct CDR3 sequences, roughly 8% of them present only once. In addition, the sample was reused for a study of yellow fever vaccine responses in identical twins.

The rearrangement joins TRBV7-2 to TRBJ2-1; 9 nucleotides match TRBD2. The TCR was taken from a woman aged 18-29 years in good health. Specimen: PBMCs. For the CDR3, the DNA is TGTGCCAGCAGCTTAGGGGCGGGAGGGCGCAATGAGCAGTTCTTC. Translation: CASSLGAGGRNEQFF.